A single sample is the source of the 7 T cell receptor beta chains below, sequenced in a study of CD8 T cells in Susac syndrome. Random hexamers were used to reverse transcribe 0.5 to 1 ug of RNA. Via MiXCR, TCRdb re-called the immunoSEQ multiplex PCR reads, giving one row per CDR3 protein. The sample yields roughly 200,000 distinct CDR3 sequences, 95% seen once. Sequenced: CD4+ T cells from PBMCs. Source of these receptors: a human donor with multiple sclerosis.

CDR3 amino acids: CASSSEGGRAFF. DNA for the CDR3: TGTGCCAGCAGTTCCGAGGGAGGTCGAGCTTTCTTT. The V gene is TRBV27, the J gene TRBJ1-1; D remains unclear. Germline CDR1 reads MNHEY; CDR2 reads SMNVEV (reference sequence). The V gene lost 4 bases and the J gene lost 10 bases, with 13 bases spanning the gap. The CDR3 spans 12 residues.

The V call is TRBV29-1, the J call TRBJ1-1; D may be TRBD1 (5 bases). The CDR3 covers 13 residues. In germline, CDR1 is SQVTM, CDR2 ANQGSEA. Trimming took 5 bases from V and 0 from J, leaving 10 bases between them. CDR3 nucleotide sequence: TGCAGCGTTCGGGGCGGTTTGAACACTGAAGCTTTCTTT. It translates to CSVRGGLNTEAFF.

The rearrangement links TRBV7-8 to TRBJ1-6; the D gene is possibly TRBD1 (6 bases). The CDR3 extends over 16 amino acids. The germline gives CDR1 SGHVS, CDR2 FQNEAQ. The V gene lost 11 bases and the J gene lost 2 bases, with 19 bases spanning the gap. Here the CDR3 DNA reads TGTGCCTCAGGGAGGGACACCAATCCCTATAATTCACCCCTCCACTTT. Protein product: CASGRDTNPYNSPLHF.

V usage is TRBV3-1 and J usage is TRBJ2-6; D gene uncertain. The CDR3 consists of 15 residues. V was clipped by 1 base and J by 0 bases, with 4 bases between them. CDR1 and CDR2 (germline): LGHDT, YNNKEL (reference sequence). The CDR3 protein is CASSQVGSGANVLTF. CDR3 DNA: TGTGCCAGCAGCCAAGTCGGCTCTGGGGCCAACGTCCTGACTTTC.

This chain joins TRBV7-2 and TRBJ2-3; D could derive from TRBD1 or TRBD2 (5 bases each). The CDR3 totals 14 residues. V dropped 5 bases and J dropped 5 bases, with 14 bases sitting between them. The germline V gene encodes CDR1 SGHTA and CDR2 FQGNSA. As DNA, the CDR3 is TGTGCCAGCAGCGAGGGGTTAGCGAGAGATACGCAGTATTTT. Translation gives CASSEGLARDTQYF.

This clonotype was seen once. This chain uses TRBV20-1 with TRBJ2-4; the D gene is possibly TRBD1 (8 bases). The V end was cut by 5 bases, the J end by 3 bases, with 17 bases between. The germline V gene encodes CDR1 DFQATT and CDR2 SNEGSKA (reference sequence). CDR3 length: 15 amino acids. The CDR3 DNA reads as TGCAGTGCTCCCAGGACAGGGAGGGACAAAAACATTCAGTACTTC. This codes for CSAPRTGRDKNIQYF.

This clonotype was counted between two and nine times. The rearrangement uses TRBV29-1 and TRBJ1-2; tentatively, D is TRBD1 (5 bases). V lost 4 bases and J 8 bases, leaving 11 bases between the germline ends. This CDR3 comprises 11 residues. Germline V gene data show CDR1 as SQVTM and CDR2 as ANQGSEA. This chain's CDR3 is CSVVQGYGYTF. The CDR3 DNA reads as TGCAGCGTTGTTCAGGGATACGGCTACACCTTC.